The T cell receptor (beta chain) described here comes from a study of identical twins. This clonotype was counted between two and nine times. The antigen remains unidentified. One entry per CDR3 protein, called by TCRdb with MiXCR from the 5' RACE reads. This sample has approximately 490,000 distinct CDR3 sequences, with about a fifth found just once. The study, taken as a whole, reports: Interpretation of the results relied on cross-sectional statistical analysis and not on following the same donors.

These same data were also listed under a study on yellow fever vaccine responses in identical twins.

The clonotype was recovered from a woman in her late teens or twenties in good health. The specimen was CD4+ T cells sorted from blood.

In nucleotides, the CDR3 is TGCAGTGCTGAGCAACAGGGAGCTGAGCAGTTCTTC. It is translated as CSAEQQGAEQFF. This sequence joins TRBV20-1 and TRBJ2-1, with D possibly being TRBD1 (6 bases). Germline V CDR1 and CDR2: DFQATT, SNEGSKA (reference sequence). This CDR3 comprises 12 residues. The germline V and J ends were trimmed by 5 bases and 9 bases, with 14 bases remaining between them.